This TCR beta chain derives from a study of blood T cell repertoires in COVID-19. Overall study: Acute and convalescent COVID-19 specimens originated in the United States, Italy and Spain. The cDNA or gDNA used as material had been derived from T cells, B-cell-depleted T cells, or PBMCs.

This clone appeared a single time. The CDR3 has 12 residues. Germline CDR1 is SQVTM and CDR2 is ANQGSEA. The germline V and J ends were trimmed by 4 bases and 7 bases, with 14 bases remaining between them. In the original workflow: Amplifying reference gene primers gave estimates of nucleated cell counts. Measured with immunoSEQ multiplex PCR; TCRdb has only the in-frame clones, and not every one. From that table come the V and J calls and clone size; the DNA was used to work out D and trimming. The sample consists of under 100,000 clones, roughly nine tenths of them appearing once. J is TRBJ2-7 and V is TRBV29-1; D unresolved. The sequence derives from a male donor with acute or convalescent COVID-19. Sequenced material: peripheral blood. The CDR3 loop reads CSVGQAAREQYF. CDR3 bases: TGCAGCGTTGGTCAGGCCGCTCGGGAGCAGTACTTC.